This T cell receptor (beta chain) was captured in a study of beta chain features in type 1 diabetes. TCRB transcripts that were expressed got sequenced, as all of the isolated RNA had been reverse transcribed. Sequencing of naive, central memory and regulatory T cell samples gave an average of around 3.6 million reads. Clones were read by immunoSEQ multiplex PCR, and TCRdb kept only the in-frame ones, dropping some. The sample records about 700,000 clones, roughly 13% being singletons. The CDR3 is 14 residues long. Trimming removed 5 bases from V and 1 base from J, with 12 bases in between. Germline V gene lookup returns CDR1 SGHRS and CDR2 YFSETQ. The purity of all sorted populations exceeded 95%. Study-level results: A moderate, significant TCRB CDR3 shortening appeared in type 1 diabetes across four CD4+ subsets. VDJ junctions from type 1 diabetes patients carried fewer insertions and larger deletions. Any role of HLA type in TCRB rearrangement remained unresolved here.

This clone occurred a few times. The antigen is not known. Sequenced: naive CD4+ T cells from blood. The chain employs TRBV5-1 and TRBJ2-5, with D possibly being TRBD1 (5 bases). The source is a man younger than 35 with type 1 diabetes. The CDR3 loop reads CASSFDDSQETQYF. The DNA for the CDR3 is TGCGCCAGCAGTTTTGACGACAGCCAAGAGACCCAGTACTTC.